The clone carrying this TCR beta chain was counted at least ten times. The CDR3 sequence is 15 residues long. Germline trimming cut 4 bases from V and 4 bases from J; bases unmatched to any gene: 6. In germline, CDR1 is SGHRS, CDR2 YFSETQ. The data originate from a study of T-cell reconstitution after alpha-beta-depleted transplantation in children. Unique molecular identifiers were incorporated during preparation of the TCRbeta library. TCRdb processed the PCR reads anew with MiXCR; each CDR3 protein has one entry. Among roughly 100,000 distinct CDR3 sequences listed, roughly 8.8% were seen once. The material was PBMCs from the stem cell graft donor, obtained from the stem cell graft. The source is a human donor who donated a stem cell graft to a child with congenital amegakaryocytic thrombocytopenia. The chain employs TRBV5-1 and TRBJ2-3; 10 positions match TRBD2. This CDR3 reads CASSVTSGFSDTQYF. The DNA of the CDR3 is TGCGCCAGCAGCGTGACTAGCGGGTTCTCAGATACGCAGTATTTT. Drawing the rest from reference TRBV5-1 and TRBJ2-3, the complete variable domain is KAGVTQTPRYLIKTRGQQVTLSCSPISGHRSVSWYQQTPGQGLQFLFEYFSETQRNKGNFPGRFSGRQFSNSRSEMNVSTLELGDSALYLCASSVTSGFSDTQYFGPGTRLTVL.